These T cell receptor beta chains were read from a single sample in a study of T cells in Graves' hyperthyroidism and ophthalmopathy. A single record per CDR3 protein comes from TCRdb applying MiXCR to the multiplex PCR reads. The table has over 350,000 distinct CDR3 sequences, 11% to 15% seen once. Sequencing was done on a sample of blood. The receptors stem from a man aged 45-65 years with Graves' ophthalmopathy. CDR3s include the opening cysteine and the closing phenylalanine or tryptophan. The D gene is left open where the match is weak. Size is stated for part of the rows, as once, few or many counts, or as a class when the clone is expanded.

TRBJ2-3,NA,TRBV7-2,NA,TGTGCCAGCAGCCCGGAGTTTACAGATACGCAGTATTTT,CASSPEFTDTQYF
TRBJ2-5,TRBD2,TRBV29-1,many,TGCAGCGTTACCGGGACTAGACGGGTCCAAGAGACCCAGTACTTC,CSVTGTRRVQETQYF
TRBJ1-1,NA,TRBV7-9,NA,TGTGCCAGCAGCCAAACGGACAAGGGGGGAGCTTTCTTT,CASSQTDKGGAFF
TRBJ1-2,NA,TRBV29-1,NA,TGCAGCGTTGAACGGGGGGCGGATGGCTACACCTTC,CSVERGADGYTF
TRBJ2-1,NA,TRBV9,many,TGTGCCAGCAGCGTAGGGGTGGGGCCCGCCTACAATGAGCAGTTCTTC,CASSVGVGPAYNEQFF
TRBJ2-3,TRBD2,TRBV5-1,few,TGCGCCAGCAGCTCTGGAGCACTAGCGGGAGGCCTAGATACGCAGTATTTT,CASSSGALAGGLDTQYF
TRBJ2-7,NA,TRBV20-1,many,TGCAGTGCCAGTCGTGACTACGAGCAGTACTTC,CSASRDYEQYF
TRBJ2-1,TRBD2,TRBV7-9,NA,TGTGCCAGCAGCTTAGCGGGAGGGGCCAATGAGCAGTTCTTC,CASSLAGGANEQFF
TRBJ1-1,TRBD1,TRBV19,NA,TGTGCCAGTAGTATGGCTTTGGGACAGGTGTCAGCTTTCTTT,CASSMALGQVSAFF
TRBJ2-7,NA,TRBV28,few,TGTGCCAGCAGTTCACTGACCCCCAACGAGCAGTACTTC,CASSSLTPNEQYF
TRBJ1-4,TRBD1,TRBV5-1,few,TGCGCCAGCAGCGGGGGCTTTACAGGGGGCGCGGCTAATGAAAAACTGTTTTTT,CASSGGFTGGAANEKLFF
TRBJ2-1,TRBD1,TRBV20-1,few,TGCAGTCCTGGGACAGCAAGAGTTGCTGGGGAGCAGTTCTTC,CSPGTARVAGEQFF
TRBJ2-7,TRBD2,TRBV5-1,many,TGCGCCAGCAGCTTGGAGACTAGCGGGACCGGTGGGGCCGAGCAGTACTTC,CASSLETSGTGGAEQYF
TRBJ2-7,TRBD1,TRBV11-2,NA,TGTGCCAGCAGCTTGGGGACAGGGCTCGGCGAGCAGTACTTC,CASSLGTGLGEQYF
TRBJ2-7,NA,TRBV20-1,many,TGCAGTGCTAGGCTCCTAGAGGGCCCCGAGCAGTACTTC,CSARLLEGPEQYF
TRBJ2-1,NA,TRBV6-1,many,TGTGCCAGCAGTCAGGGTTATGGGAATGAGCAGTTCTTC,CASSQGYGNEQFF
TRBJ2-5,NA,TRBV10-3,NA,TGTGCCATCAGTGAGTCGAGTACAGAGGGGACCCAGTACTTC,CAISESSTEGTQYF
TRBJ2-3,NA,TRBV28,many,TGTGCCAGCAGTTCGTCGGTAAGGGCTGCCAGCACAGATACGCAGTATTTT,CASSSSVRAASTDTQYF
TRBJ2-1,TRBD2,TRBV20-1,few,TGCAGTGCTAGAAAGGGTCGAGCTAGCGGGAAGGAGCAGTTCTTC,CSARKGRASGKEQFF
TRBJ2-5,NA,TRBV7-6,few,TGTGCCAGCAGCTTAGATCAGGGCAGGGGAGAGACCCAGTACTTC,CASSLDQGRGETQYF
TRBJ2-7,TRBD2,TRBV15,few,TGTGCCACCAGCAGAGAGGGGTTGGGGACTAGCGGGATGATTTACGAGCAGTACTTC,CATSREGLGTSGMIYEQYF
TRBJ2-7,NA,TRBV29-1,few,TGCAGCGTTGAACTGGACGGGGGCGTCTACGAGCAGTACTTC,CSVELDGGVYEQYF
TRBJ2-1,TRBD1,TRBV27,many,TGTGCCAGCAAAGGGGACAGGGGGCGCGGCTCCTACAATGAGCAGTTCTTC,CASKGDRGRGSYNEQFF
TRBJ2-3,NA,TRBV12-3/TRBV12-4,many,TGTGCCAGCAGAGAAGGAATCGTGAGGGCAGATACGCAGTATTTT,CASREGIVRADTQYF
TRBJ2-7,NA,TRBV7-3,many,TGTGCCAGCAGCTTAACCCCGATGAACTACGAGCAGTACTTC,CASSLTPMNYEQYF
TRBJ1-1,NA,TRBV28,many,TGTGCCAGCAGGGAACAGCTCACTGAAGCTTTCTTT,CASREQLTEAFF
TRBJ2-2,TRBD1,TRBV29-1,few,TGCAGCGTTGGTCCAGGGGGAGACGGGGAGCTGTTTTTT,CSVGPGGDGELFF
TRBJ2-3,TRBD1,TRBV6-1,many,TGTGCCAGCTCCCGGACAGGGGGATCTAGTATCACAGATACGCAGTATTTT,CASSRTGGSSITDTQYF
TRBJ2-1,NA,TRBV9,few,TGTGCCAGCAGCCCCCCCCGCGGGTACAATGAGCAGTTCTTC,CASSPPRGYNEQFF
TRBJ2-5,TRBD2,TRBV6-5,NA,TGTGCCAGCAGTTACGGGCGGGAGGGTTTAGAGACCCAGTACTTC,CASSYGREGLETQYF
TRBJ2-7,TRBD2,TRBV7-2,many,TGTGCCAGCAGGGGGACTAGCGTCTACGAGCAGTACTTC,CASRGTSVYEQYF
TRBJ1-6,NA,TRBV6-6,NA,TGTGCCAGCAGTTACCAGCGGGGGCGAATGTCCTATAATTCACCCCTCCACTTT,CASSYQRGRMSYNSPLHF
TRBJ1-1,NA,TRBV30,many,TGTGCCTGGAGTGTAGAAAGGACGGAGGCTTTCTTT,CAWSVERTEAFF
TRBJ1-2,TRBD1,TRBV12-3/TRBV12-4,NA,TGTGCCAGCAGATCGACAGGGCAATATGGCTACACCTTC,CASRSTGQYGYTF
TRBJ2-3,TRBD2,TRBV19,NA,TGTGCCAGTAGTATAGCAAGAGGGGGCAAGAGCGGGAGGGCCGCAGATACGCAGTATTTT,CASSIARGGKSGRAADTQYF
TRBJ2-2,NA,TRBV12-3/TRBV12-4,many,TGTGCCAGCAGTTCACAATACGCGAACACCGGGGAGCTGTTTTTT,CASSSQYANTGELFF
TRBJ2-7,NA,TRBV29-1,many,TGCAGCGTTGTAGAGGCGAAACCCTACGAGCAGTACTTC,CSVVEAKPYEQYF
TRBJ1-2,NA,TRBV5-6,many,TGTGCCAGCAGCTTTTTACAGTTGAGGCTCGGTGGCTACACCTTC,CASSFLQLRLGGYTF
TRBJ1-6,TRBD1,TRBV7-2,few,TGTGCCAGCAGCTTAATGGGACAGGGGGTATCACCCCTCCACTTT,CASSLMGQGVSPLHF
TRBJ1-4,NA,TRBV6-1,many,TGTGCCAGCAAGGGATTTAATGAAAAACTGTTTTTT,CASKGFNEKLFF
TRBJ2-3,TRBD2,TRBV7-9,many,TGTGCCAGCAGACCGACGACTAGCGGAATCACAGATACGCAGTATTTT,CASRPTTSGITDTQYF
TRBJ2-2,TRBD2,TRBV29-1,few,TGCAGCGTTGATGCGGGAGAGAGCACCGGGGAGCTGTTTTTT,CSVDAGESTGELFF
TRBJ2-2,NA,TRBV2,NA,TGTGCCAGCAGTGAAGTGGACGACAGCGGGGAGCTGTTTTTT,CASSEVDDSGELFF
TRBJ1-6,NA,TRBV5-5,many,TGTGCCAGCAGCTTGCCGGCAGTGAGCTCACCCCTCCACTTT,CASSLPAVSSPLHF
TRBJ2-2,TRBD2,TRBV20-1,many,TGCAGTGCGTCTCTAGCGGGAGTCACCGGGGAGCTGTTTTTT,CSASLAGVTGELFF
TRBJ1-1,NA,TRBV6-5,few,TGTGCCAGCAGTTACGAGGTGGAAAACACTGAAGCTTTCTTT,CASSYEVENTEAFF